Shown below are 31 T cell receptor beta chains from a single sample sequenced in a study of Tregs in tolerant kidney transplant recipients. Repertoires were generated with immunoSEQ multiplex PCR, while TCRdb's copy carries only in-frame clones and drops some. The top ten hold approximately 0.39% of the sample, which has approximately 69,000 clones, approximately 88% seen once. Sequencing was performed on CD4+ T cells from blood, taken before the transplant. These receptors were collected from a human donor who received a combined kidney and bone marrow transplant.

Details on this clone: The sample carries other DNA sequences with the same CDR3. The V call is TRBV2, the J call TRBJ2-1; 9 bases are shared with TRBD1. Per germline, CDR1 SNHLY and CDR2 FYNNEI. J gave up 7 bases and V 4 bases, and 5 bases lay outside the gene matches. This CDR3 is built from 14 residues. Here the CDR3 DNA reads TGTGCCAGCAGTGGGGGACAGGGAGTTAATGAGCAGTTCTTC. It is translated as CASSGGQGVNEQFF.

The table lists this clone with a few counts. This chain joins TRBV9 and TRBJ2-2; no reliable D call. Trimming left V 4 bases short and J 4 bases short, with 8 bases between. Germline loops: CDR1 SGDLS, CDR2 YYNGEE. The CDR3 contains 13 residues. The CDR3 sequence is CASSPFGTGELFF. For the CDR3, the DNA is TGTGCCAGCAGCCCCTTCGGCACCGGGGAGCTGTTTTTT.

This clone was counted only a few times. The chain uses TRBV7-9 and TRBJ2-7; D might be TRBD2 (6 bases). Between the trimmed V and J ends, which lost 6 bases and 3 bases, there was a span of 15 bases. The germline V gene has CDR1 SEHNR and CDR2 FQNEAQ (reference sequence). The CDR3 is 14 amino acids. The chain's CDR3 is CASSWSNGGYEQYF. Written as DNA, the CDR3 is TGTGCCAGCAGTTGGAGTAACGGGGGCTACGAGCAGTACTTC.

The CDR3 coding sequence is TGTGCCAGCAGCCTAGGCAGCGGGAGGAACAATGAGCAGTTCTTC. Encoded protein: CASSLGSGRNNEQFF. The J gene is TRBJ2-1, the V gene TRBV5-6; 9 bases are shared with TRBD2. The CDR3 is 15 residues long. The trim removed 4 bases at V and 5 bases at J, leaving 7 bases unmatched. Per germline, CDR1 SGHDT and CDR2 YYEEEE.

J is TRBJ2-7 and V is TRBV28; weak D call: TRBD2 (6 bases). Germline assignment: CDR1 MDHEN and CDR2 SYDVKM. This CDR3 has 14 amino acids. V lost 9 bases and J 1 base, leaving 16 bases between the germline ends. CDR3 amino acids: CASSTGTRSYEQYF. The CDR3 DNA sequence: TGTGCCAGTAGTACCGGGACTCGATCCTACGAGCAGTACTTC.

The chain joins TRBV18 to TRBJ1-5, with D possibly matching TRBD1 (6 bases). V lost 3 bases to trimming and J lost 3 bases, with 9 bases between them. Germline lookup yields CDR1 KGHSH and CDR2 LQKENI. The CDR3 contains 14 residues. As DNA, the CDR3 is TGTGCCAGCTCACCGGGACAAGACAATCAGCCCCAGCATTTT. Amino acids: CASSPGQDNQPQHF.

The V call is TRBV6-5, the J call TRBJ2-7; 9 bases match TRBD1. Trimming took 7 bases from V and 6 from J; bases not matched to a gene: 10. Per germline, CDR1 MNHEY and CDR2 SVGAGI. This CDR3 comprises 14 residues. The CDR3 here is CASIPGQGASEQYF. The DNA for the CDR3 is TGTGCCAGCATTCCGGGACAGGGTGCTTCCGAGCAGTACTTC.

The J gene is TRBJ2-5, the V gene TRBV10-2, with a weak D call TRBD1 (6 bases). There are 13 residues in the CDR3. The V and J ends lost 4 bases and 7 bases respectively, with 13 bases between them. CDR1 and CDR2 (germline): WSHSY, SAAADI. CDR3 loop: CASSVRTEGTQYF. The CDR3 DNA follows: TGCGCCAGCAGTGTCCGGACAGAAGGGACCCAGTACTTC.

J is TRBJ2-7 and V is TRBV7-3, with D perhaps matching TRBD2 (5 bases). V lost 5 bases, J lost 5 bases, and 13 bases lay in between. CDR3 size: 13 residues. Germline values: CDR1 SGHTA, CDR2 FQGTGA. The CDR3 region has the DNA TGTGCCAGCAGCCCCACCCCGGGAAACGAGCAGTACTTC. Encoded protein: CASSPTPGNEQYF.

The chain has TRBV5-1 and TRBJ2-5; tentative D call: TRBD1 (6 bases). Trimming stripped 3 bases from V and 4 bases from J, with 19 bases between. The CDR3 is 16 amino acids. Germline V gene sequence: CDR1 SGHRS, CDR2 YFSETQ. The CDR3 sequence is CASSSPKQGFGETQYF. Here the CDR3 DNA reads TGCGCCAGCAGCTCACCGAAACAGGGTTTCGGAGAGACCCAGTACTTC.

This clone is a singleton in its sample. The chain recombines TRBV7-8 with TRBJ2-7; D unresolved. The germline CDR1 and CDR2 sequences are SGHVS and FQNEAQ. Deletions cut 0 bases from V and 3 bases from J, with 6 bases between. There are 13 residues in the CDR3. The CDR3 region is CASSLARVYEQYF. The CDR3 coding sequence is TGTGCCAGCAGCTTAGCGCGAGTCTACGAGCAGTACTTC.

The chain has TRBV6-6 and TRBJ2-1; 13 bases fit TRBD2. Germline V CDR1 and CDR2: MNHNY, SVGAGI (reference sequence). This CDR3 comprises 16 residues. V gave up 6 bases and J gave up 2 bases; unmatched junction bases: 4. CDR3 loop: CASSLTSGRAYNEQFF. As DNA, the CDR3 is TGTGCCAGCAGCCTCACTAGCGGGAGGGCCTACAATGAGCAGTTCTTC.

The chain recombines TRBV7-9 with TRBJ2-2, with no clear D. Germline V lookup: CDR1 SEHNR, CDR2 FQNEAQ (reference sequence). Trimming pared 5 bases from V and 0 bases from J, leaving 13 bases between. The CDR3 has 16 amino acids. DNA of the CDR3: TGTGCCAGCAGCATACATTCCGCCGCGAACACCGGGGAGCTGTTTTTT. Protein: CASSIHSAANTGELFF.

This rearrangement joins TRBV11-2 to TRBJ2-7; the D gene is possibly TRBD1 (5 bases). V dropped 5 bases and J dropped 7 bases, with 24 bases sitting between them. The CDR3 has 16 amino acids. Looked up from germline, CDR1 is SGHAT and CDR2 is FQNNGV. The CDR3: CASSPTPLAGSGEQYF. Here the CDR3 DNA reads TGTGCCAGCAGCCCGACGCCCCTGGCAGGGTCTGGGGAGCAGTACTTC.

This clone has more than one count but fewer than ten. The chain joins TRBV11-2 to TRBJ2-1, with D possibly TRBD1 on 6 matching bases. Trimming took off 3 bases at V and 6 bases at J, with 15 bases between the two ends. The CDR3 is made up of 15 amino acids. Germline CDR1 SGHAT, CDR2 FQNNGV. The CDR3 sequence is CASSLGHRNRNEQFF. As DNA, the CDR3 is TGTGCCAGCAGCTTGGGACACAGAAATCGCAATGAGCAGTTCTTC.

V usage is TRBV21-1 and J usage is TRBJ1-5. TRBV21-1 is designated a pseudogene. CDR3 size: 17 residues. CDR3 sequence (DNA): TGTGCCAGCAGCAAAGCGCTTTCCCGGGGGGGCAATCAGCCCCAGCATTTT. It codes for CASSKALSRGGNQPQHF.

This clone was counted once. J is TRBJ2-1 and V is TRBV15; D uncertain. Trimming removed 3 bases from V and 2 bases from J, with 11 bases in between. The CDR3 sequence is 15 residues long. The germline V gene has CDR1 LNHNV and CDR2 YYDKDF (reference sequence). The DNA of the CDR3 is TGTGCCACCAGCAGTCACCAGGCCCCCTACAATGAGCAGTTCTTC. Translating gives CATSSHQAPYNEQFF.

V usage is TRBV7-2 and J usage is TRBJ2-5; tentative D call: TRBD2 (5 bases). Germline lookup yields CDR1 SGHTA and CDR2 FQGNSA. The germline V and J ends were trimmed by 3 bases and 2 bases, with 16 bases remaining between them. The CDR3 loop spans 16 amino acids. CDR3 protein: CASSFVIGWEQETQYF. The CDR3 DNA follows: TGTGCCAGCAGCTTTGTCATCGGGTGGGAGCAAGAGACCCAGTACTTC.

This chain uses TRBV5-4 with TRBJ2-5; D is ambiguous. Germline V gene data show CDR1 as SGHNT and CDR2 as YYREEE (reference sequence). CDR3 length equals 13 residues. The ends were cut back, 0 bases at V and 5 bases at J, with 8 bases in the middle. The CDR3 here is CASSLDSVETQYF. CDR3 nucleotides: TGTGCCAGCAGCTTGGATTCGGTTGAGACCCAGTACTTC.

The chain carries TRBV5-1 and TRBJ2-5; 12 positions agree with TRBD2. The CDR3 extends over 15 amino acids. J gave up 5 bases and V 6 bases, and 8 bases lay outside the gene matches. CDR1 and CDR2 (germline): SGHRS, YFSETQ. The CDR3 DNA reads TGCGCCAGCAACTCCCTAGCGGGAGGGGGGGAGACCCAGTACTTC. This codes for CASNSLAGGGETQYF.

The chain employs TRBV15 and TRBJ1-3; perhaps TRBD1 as D (6 bases). Germline CDR1 and CDR2: LNHNV and YYDKDF (reference sequence). This CDR3 region has 16 residues. The ends were cut back, 1 base at V and 3 bases at J, with 13 bases in the middle. Written as DNA, the CDR3 is TGTGCCACCAGCAGAGTGGCGGGGGCGAGTGGAAACACCATATATTTT. Protein: CATSRVAGASGNTIYF.

The V call is TRBV5-1, the J call TRBJ2-7, with TRBD2 identical over 7 bases. The CDR3 has 12 residues. Germline CDR1 reads SGHRS; CDR2 reads YFSETQ. Unmatched junction bases numbered 8, after V lost 4 bases and J lost 10 bases. CDR3 residues: CASSRGEDRQYF. The CDR3 DNA sequence: TGCGCCAGCAGCCGGGGGGAGGACCGACAGTACTTC. Based on the CDR3 plus reference TRBV5-1 and TRBJ2-7, the full variable domain is KAGVTQTPRYLIKTRGQQVTLSCSPISGHRSVSWYQQTPGQGLQFLFEYFSETQRNKGNFPGRFSGRQFSNSRSEMNVSTLELGDSALYLCASSRGEDRQYFGPGTRLTVT.

This chain connects TRBV5-5 to TRBJ1-2, with 8 bases aligning to TRBD1. From germline, CDR1 is SGHKS and CDR2 YYEKEE (reference sequence). This CDR3 has 16 amino acids. V shed 0 bases, J shed 0 bases, and the junction held 4 bases outside the gene matches. The DNA of the CDR3 is TGTGCCAGCAGCTTGGACCCAGGGGGCTCTAACTATGGCTACACCTTC. Protein sequence: CASSLDPGGSNYGYTF.

The rearrangement links TRBV5-1 to TRBJ2-7; TRBD1 matches 11 bases. Germline V CDR1 and CDR2: SGHRS, YFSETQ. This CDR3 is 15 amino acids long. Unmatched junction bases numbered 6, after V lost 2 bases and J lost 5 bases. Here the CDR3 DNA reads TGCGCCAGCAGCTTTAGGGACAGGGGGGGAAACGAGCAGTACTTC. Translated: CASSFRDRGGNEQYF.

The J gene is TRBJ2-7, the V gene TRBV6-1; 9 bases align to TRBD1. The CDR3 length is 15 residues. V was clipped by 2 bases and J by 5 bases; unmatched bases: 7. Germline V gene sequence: CDR1 MNHNS, CDR2 SASEGT. In DNA form, the CDR3 reads TGTGCCAGCAGTGAAAGGGACAGGGTTCTGCACGAGCAGTACTTC. Protein: CASSERDRVLHEQYF.

V usage is TRBV5-1 and J usage is TRBJ1-1; D not resolved. CDR3 length: 13 residues. Looked up from germline, CDR1 is SGHRS and CDR2 is YFSETQ. The V and J ends lost 9 bases and 5 bases respectively, with 17 bases between them. CDR3 bases: TGCGCCAACCCGCAAAGGCCGGGTACTGAAGCTTTCTTT. Translated, it gives CANPQRPGTEAFF. Full variable domain (remainder filled in from reference TRBV5-1 and TRBJ1-1): KAGVTQTPRYLIKTRGQQVTLSCSPISGHRSVSWYQQTPGQGLQFLFEYFSETQRNKGNFPGRFSGRQFSNSRSEMNVSTLELGDSALYLCANPQRPGTEAFFGQGTRLTVV.

This clone was observed a handful of times. The chain joins TRBV11-2 to TRBJ1-2; TRBD1 might be the D (5 bases). There are 16 residues in the CDR3. Germline V gene lookup returns CDR1 SGHAT and CDR2 FQNNGV. V lost 5 bases and J lost 1, with 17 bases in between. The CDR3 DNA reads as TGTGCCAGCAGCCCAGAGACAGAGACATTTAACTATGGCTACACCTTC. Its translation: CASSPETETFNYGYTF.

V gene TRBV4-2 combines with J gene TRBJ2-7; tentatively, D is TRBD2 (6 bases). Germline V gives CDR1 LGHNA, CDR2 YNFKEQ. The CDR3 runs to 15 residues. Trimming pared 1 base from V and 2 bases from J, leaving 12 bases between. The DNA for the CDR3 is TGTGCCAGCAGCCAAGCTGAGCGGGCGACCTACGAGCAGTACTTC. Translated: CASSQAERATYEQYF.

The genes are TRBV6-5 and TRBJ1-2, with D perhaps matching TRBD1 (5 bases). The CDR3 totals 15 residues. The V end lost 5 bases, the J end lost 7 bases, and 20 bases lay between the germline ends. Per the germline V gene, CDR1 is MNHEY and CDR2 is SVGAGI. CDR3 sequence reads: CASSLPGRAMSGYTF. CDR3 DNA sequence: TGTGCCAGCAGTCTGCCAGGCAGGGCGATGAGTGGCTACACCTTC.

The chain couples TRBV11-3 to TRBJ1-1, with TRBD1 as a possible D gene (5 bases). The length of the CDR3 is 15 residues. Trimming cost V 5 bases and J 0 bases, with 13 bases left between them. Germline CDR1 is SGHNT and CDR2 is YENEEA. As DNA, the CDR3 is TGTGCCAGCAGCAGAAGCGGGACGGTGAACACTGAAGCTTTCTTT. Its protein is CASSRSGTVNTEAFF.

The chain couples TRBV28 to TRBJ1-1; the match to TRBD1 covers 8 bases. The J segment lost 1 base and the V segment lost 7 bases, leaving 8 bases of the junction unmatched. Germline V gene sequence: CDR1 MDHEN, CDR2 SYDVKM. The CDR3 has 15 amino acids. In DNA, the CDR3 is TGTGCCAGCACCTGGCGGACAGGGCGGAACACTGAAGCTTTCTTT. It yields the protein CASTWRTGRNTEAFF.